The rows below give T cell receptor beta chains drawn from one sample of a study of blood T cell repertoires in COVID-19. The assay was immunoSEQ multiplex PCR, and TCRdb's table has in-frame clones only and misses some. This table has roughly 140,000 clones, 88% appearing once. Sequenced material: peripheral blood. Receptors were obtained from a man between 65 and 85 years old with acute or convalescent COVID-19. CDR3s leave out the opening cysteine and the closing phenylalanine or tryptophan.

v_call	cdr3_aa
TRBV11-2	ASSLGTGTTGELF
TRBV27	ASSPSGTGLTDTQY
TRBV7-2	ASSPEAGRTEAF
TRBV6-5	ASSFGGTGNIQY
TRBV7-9	ASSAGLAGVDEQF
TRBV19	ASSPGLAPGELF
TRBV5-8	ASRVTGIKYNEQF
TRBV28	ASRGTSGSTDTQY
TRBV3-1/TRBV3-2	ASSQGPPGAEQY
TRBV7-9	ASSPTGEWETQY
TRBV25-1	ASSGQGASEAF
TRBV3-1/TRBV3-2	ASSPSGTVNTEAF
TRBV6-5	ASSSDRNLNTEAF
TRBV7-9	ASTRRGTGRNGNTIY
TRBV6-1	ASSEAPTGLYGYT
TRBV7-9	ASSLGSGVNTEAF
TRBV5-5	ASSLGQGKGSQH
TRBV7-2	ASSRGAGSYEQY
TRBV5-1	ASSLNAGTEAF
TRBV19	ASSIGTGSNYGYT
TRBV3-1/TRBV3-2	ASSQAEAVSYGYT
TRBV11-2	ASSLDITRSEAF
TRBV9	ASSDTEEARMNTEAF
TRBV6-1	ASSEFTGVWRNTEAF
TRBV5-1	ASSLTGTSNQPQH
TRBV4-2	ASSQEETSGGVDEQY
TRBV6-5	ASSYSGGRGYEQY
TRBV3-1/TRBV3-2	ASRSGTGDSPLH
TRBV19	ASSAGPSRGTDTQY
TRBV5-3	ARLGLAVYNEQF
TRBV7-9	ASSPDRGRNTEAF
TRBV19	ASSIFGGEQY
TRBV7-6	ASSPEGLAGANEQF
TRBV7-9	ASSRRGSSGANVLT
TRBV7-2	ASSFFRSSGRSYEQY
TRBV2	ASRATRDRGYNEQF